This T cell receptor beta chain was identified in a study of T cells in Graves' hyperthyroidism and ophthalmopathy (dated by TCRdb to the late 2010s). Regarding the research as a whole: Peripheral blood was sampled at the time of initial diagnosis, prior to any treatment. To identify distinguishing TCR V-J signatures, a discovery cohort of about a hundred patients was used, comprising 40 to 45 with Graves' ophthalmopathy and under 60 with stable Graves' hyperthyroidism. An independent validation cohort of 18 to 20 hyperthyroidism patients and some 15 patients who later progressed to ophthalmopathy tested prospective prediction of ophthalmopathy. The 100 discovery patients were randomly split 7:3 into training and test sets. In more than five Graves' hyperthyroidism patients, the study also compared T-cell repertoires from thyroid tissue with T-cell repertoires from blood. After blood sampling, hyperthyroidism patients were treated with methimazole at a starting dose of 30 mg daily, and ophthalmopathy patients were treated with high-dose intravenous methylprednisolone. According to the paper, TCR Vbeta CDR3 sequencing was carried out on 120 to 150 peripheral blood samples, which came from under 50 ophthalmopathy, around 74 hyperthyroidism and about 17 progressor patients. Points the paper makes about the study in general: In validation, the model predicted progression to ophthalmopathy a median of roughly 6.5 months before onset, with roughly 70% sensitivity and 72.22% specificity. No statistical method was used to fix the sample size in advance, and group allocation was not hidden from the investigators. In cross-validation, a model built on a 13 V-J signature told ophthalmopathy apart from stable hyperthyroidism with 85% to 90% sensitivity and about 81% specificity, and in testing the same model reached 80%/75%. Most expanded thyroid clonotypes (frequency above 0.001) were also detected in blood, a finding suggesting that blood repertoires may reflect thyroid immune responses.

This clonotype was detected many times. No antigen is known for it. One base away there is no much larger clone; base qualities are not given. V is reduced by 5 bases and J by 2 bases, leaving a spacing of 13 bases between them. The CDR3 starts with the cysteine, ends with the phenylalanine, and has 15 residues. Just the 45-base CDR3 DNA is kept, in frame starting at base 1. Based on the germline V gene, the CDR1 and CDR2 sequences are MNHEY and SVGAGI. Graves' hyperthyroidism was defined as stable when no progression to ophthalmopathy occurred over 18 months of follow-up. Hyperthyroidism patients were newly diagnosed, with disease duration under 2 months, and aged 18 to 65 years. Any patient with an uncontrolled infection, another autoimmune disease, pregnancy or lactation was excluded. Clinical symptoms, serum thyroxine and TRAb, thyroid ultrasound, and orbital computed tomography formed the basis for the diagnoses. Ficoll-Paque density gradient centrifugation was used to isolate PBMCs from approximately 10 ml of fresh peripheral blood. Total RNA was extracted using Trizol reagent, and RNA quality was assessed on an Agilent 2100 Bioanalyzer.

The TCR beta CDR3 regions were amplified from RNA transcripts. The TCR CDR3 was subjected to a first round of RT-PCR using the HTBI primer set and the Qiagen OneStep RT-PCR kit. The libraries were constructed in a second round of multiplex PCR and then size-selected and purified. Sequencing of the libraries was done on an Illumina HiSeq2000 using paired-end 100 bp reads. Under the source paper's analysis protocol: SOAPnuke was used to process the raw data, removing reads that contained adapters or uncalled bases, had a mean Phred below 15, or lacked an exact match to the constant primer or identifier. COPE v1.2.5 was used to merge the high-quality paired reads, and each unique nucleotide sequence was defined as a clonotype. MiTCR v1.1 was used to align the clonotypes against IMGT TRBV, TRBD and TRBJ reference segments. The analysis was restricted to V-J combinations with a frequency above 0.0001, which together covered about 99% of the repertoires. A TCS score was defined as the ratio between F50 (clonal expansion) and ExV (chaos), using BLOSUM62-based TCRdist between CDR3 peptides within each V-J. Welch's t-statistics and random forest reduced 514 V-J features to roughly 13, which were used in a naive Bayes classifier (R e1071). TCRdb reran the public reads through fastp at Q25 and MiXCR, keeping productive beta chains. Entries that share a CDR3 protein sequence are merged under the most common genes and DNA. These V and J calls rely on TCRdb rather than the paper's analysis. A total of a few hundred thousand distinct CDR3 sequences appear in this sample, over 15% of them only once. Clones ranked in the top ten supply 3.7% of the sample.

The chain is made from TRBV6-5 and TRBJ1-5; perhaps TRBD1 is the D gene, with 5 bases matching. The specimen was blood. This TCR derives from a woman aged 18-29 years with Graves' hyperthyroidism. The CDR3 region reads CASSPGGSGNQPQHF. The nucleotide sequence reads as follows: TGTGCCAGCAGTCCCGGGGGGTCGGGCAATCAGCCCCAGCATTTT.